This entry is about one TCR beta chain. This sample was taken from a study of CD8 T cells in Susac syndrome. Trimming stripped 6 bases from V and 6 bases from J, with 14 bases between. CDR1 MNHEY and CDR2 SMNVEV come from the germline V gene (reference sequence). The CDR3 runs to 13 residues. RNA, at about 0.45 to 1 ug, was reverse transcribed with random hexamers. TCRdb ran MiXCR on the immunoSEQ multiplex PCR reads and lists one entry per CDR3 protein. Of approximately 180,000 distinct CDR3 sequences listed, about 95% are singletons. Sequencing was done on a sample of CD4+ T cells from PBMCs. The clonotype comes from a human donor with Susac syndrome. The V and J genes are TRBV27 and TRBJ1-2; TRBD1 is a possible D gene (6 bases). The chain's CDR3 is CASSGGRHNGYTF. CDR3 coding DNA: TGTGCCAGCAGCGGGGGGCGTCATAATGGCTACACCTTC.